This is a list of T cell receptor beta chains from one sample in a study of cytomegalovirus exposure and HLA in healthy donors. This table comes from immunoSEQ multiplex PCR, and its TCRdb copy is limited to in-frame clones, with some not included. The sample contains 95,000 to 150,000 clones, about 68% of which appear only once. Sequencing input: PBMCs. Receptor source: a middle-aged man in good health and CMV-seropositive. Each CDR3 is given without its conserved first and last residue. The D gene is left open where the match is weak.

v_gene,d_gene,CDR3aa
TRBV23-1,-,ASSLTGINQPQH
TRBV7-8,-,ASSSHGQEAF
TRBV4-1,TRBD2,ASSQAGSGSSYNEQF
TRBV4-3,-,ASSPEGSREQY
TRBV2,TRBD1,ASSERGQVFDGYT
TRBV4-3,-,ASSHRGHNSPLH
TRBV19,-,ASSMSGKSNQPQH
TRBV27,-,ASSLVGTSHTNTEAF
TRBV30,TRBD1,AWSSVGTGNYGYT
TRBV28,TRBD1,ASSPRTGTGHGELF
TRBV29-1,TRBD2,SVERLAGVYEQY
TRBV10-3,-,AISGQASTNEKLF
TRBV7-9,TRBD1,ASSLSARGRNEQY
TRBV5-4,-,ASSLGTGGYEKLF
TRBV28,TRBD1,ASRQGAEETQY
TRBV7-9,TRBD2,ASTKDGGGQNYEQY
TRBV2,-,ASSGRLVDTGELF
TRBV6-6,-,ASSYRSQGTGELF
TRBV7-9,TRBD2,ASSRLLAEYNEQF
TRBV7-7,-,ASSLGTYYEQY
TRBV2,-,ASSGSGAPVGDTEAF
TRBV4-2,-,ASSQETSSYNEQF
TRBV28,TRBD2,ASSLLTSGNSYEQY
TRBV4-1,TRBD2,ASSHPRLALFSYEQY
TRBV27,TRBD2,ASSLGLAGGGTGELF
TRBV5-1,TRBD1,ASSLGTGVRNTEAF